The rows below give T cell receptor beta chains drawn from one sample of a study of blood T cell repertoires in COVID-19. Produced via immunoSEQ multiplex PCR; TCRdb's table is partial and in-frame only. Here the sample spans tens of thousands of clones, roughly nine tenths being singletons. The material sequenced was peripheral blood. The receptors were gathered from a man older than 75 in a cohort sampled during active COVID-19. Each CDR3 is given without its conserved first and last residue. Each record gives: V gene, CDR3 length, J gene, D gene, CDR3 protein. D genes are given only for firm matches.

>TRBV3-1/TRBV3-2|13|TRBJ1-5|-
ASSQDRGSNQPQH
>TRBV2|11|TRBJ1-1|TRBD1
ASSSTGISEAF
>TRBV3-1/TRBV3-2|13|TRBJ1-2|TRBD1
ASSQGTGIVKGYT
>TRBV11-2|11|TRBJ2-5|TRBD1
ASSPDRAETQY
>TRBV24-1|17|TRBJ1-3|TRBD1
ATSDTIGQGKNSGNTIY
>TRBV6-5|12|TRBJ1-4|-
ASNEGGANEKLF
>TRBV27|14|TRBJ1-5|TRBD1
ASRGQSLYSNQPQH
>TRBV19|14|TRBJ2-6|TRBD2
ASTLAGGAGANVLT
>TRBV7-2|13|TRBJ2-1|-
ASSLWPGEGNEQF
>TRBV3-1/TRBV3-2|14|TRBJ2-7|TRBD2
ASSQAQRLAVYEQY
>TRBV15|13|TRBJ2-7|TRBD2
ATSRVAGGSYEQY
>TRBV9|13|TRBJ1-4|-
ASSVGGEARSKLF
>TRBV10-3|13|TRBJ2-1|-
AISDSGARYNEQF
>TRBV24-1|12|TRBJ2-3|TRBD1
ATSDSQGADTQY
>TRBV7-9|14|TRBJ1-2|-
ASSSSQGGGGNGYT
>TRBV5-1|11|TRBJ2-3|-
ASSFSGTDTQY
>TRBV6-5|12|TRBJ1-2|-
ASAMGITNYGYT
>TRBV6-5|12|TRBJ1-1|-
ASSLTDLNTEAF
>TRBV6-5|13|TRBJ1-2|-
ASSYSREAIYGYT
>TRBV7-6|11|TRBJ2-5|-
ASSLSGEETQY
>TRBV4-2|15|TRBJ2-3|TRBD1
ASSQGDRGVGTDTQY
>TRBV7-2|14|TRBJ2-1|TRBD2
ASSLGGLAVSNEQF
>TRBV6-5|12|TRBJ1-1|-
ASSPFRSFTEAF
>TRBV27|13|TRBJ1-3|-
ASSLTVGSGNTIY
>TRBV27|13|TRBJ1-2|-
ASSLGGGDSVGYT
>TRBV5-1|10|TRBJ1-1|TRBD1
ASSTDRVGAF
>TRBV6-2/TRBV6-3|16|TRBJ2-3|TRBD2
ASSYFGKVAGGTDTQY
>TRBV7-2|12|TRBJ2-2|TRBD1
ASSLSTGTGELF
>TRBV10-3|11|TRBJ2-2|TRBD1
AAGTENTGELF
>TRBV5-4|11|TRBJ1-2|TRBD1
ASSPGGPGGYT
>TRBV5-1|12|TRBJ1-1|-
ASSSRAGNTEAF
>TRBV27|17|TRBJ1-5|TRBD1
ASSATGTGTRYSNQPQH
>TRBV18|11|TRBJ2-2|-
ASSPVRDGELF
>TRBV7-2|12|TRBJ2-5|-
ASSLGTERETQY
>TRBV7-9|12|TRBJ2-1|-
ASSLATPADEQF
>TRBV18|11|TRBJ1-3|-
ASSDSSGNTIY
>TRBV4-2|13|TRBJ2-2|TRBD1
ASSQEAGGLGELF
>TRBV6-5|12|TRBJ1-2|-
ASSYFEGTYGYT
>TRBV29-1|13|TRBJ1-1|-
SVAPSTGGNTEAF
>TRBV6-5|9|TRBJ1-2|-
ASSGNYGYT
>TRBV9|12|TRBJ1-2|-
ASSSIDRNYGYT
>TRBV6-1|11|TRBJ1-1|-
ASSEQGNTEAF
>TRBV18|10|TRBJ1-5|-
ASSSGNQPQH
>TRBV15|13|TRBJ2-5|TRBD1
ATSRDSGGRETQY
>TRBV5-6|14|TRBJ1-2|-
ASSLGWGRDSYGYT
>TRBV7-9|13|TRBJ2-4|TRBD1
ASSSGTGGPTIQY
>TRBV21-1|14|TRBJ2-2|-
ASSIPLAGRAGELF
>TRBV6-5|12|TRBJ2-2|-
ASSFRGSAGELF
>TRBV5-8|11|TRBJ2-7|-
ASSSGQSYEQY
>TRBV3-1/TRBV3-2|13|TRBJ2-7|TRBD1
ASSQPGQGAHEQY
>TRBV25-1|11|TRBJ1-1|-
ASRWTENTEAF
>TRBV3-1/TRBV3-2|13|TRBJ1-1|-
ASSPTGVRGGEAF
>TRBV19|12|TRBJ1-6|-
ASREGQYNSPLH
>TRBV15|14|TRBJ2-3|TRBD2
ATSRDAGGPKDTQY